The 4 T cell receptor beta chains presented below share a single source sample, sequenced in a study of blood T cell repertoires in COVID-19. Clones were sequenced by immunoSEQ multiplex PCR, and TCRdb holds only the in-frame ones, with some missing. The sample contains 170,000 or so clones, approximately 85% of which appear only once. The sample taken for sequencing was PBMCs or T cells enriched from blood (not recorded which). These TCRs come from a man between 40 and 49 years old who had recovered from COVID-19.

This chain links TRBV7-9 with TRBJ1-1; the D gene is possibly TRBD1 (6 bases). The CDR3 is made up of 13 amino acids. Trimming removed 7 bases at V and 4 bases at J, with 13 bases between. CDR1 is SEHNR, CDR2 FQNEAQ, per germline (reference sequence). CDR3 in amino acids: CASNRGGTTEAFF. The CDR3 DNA reads as TGTGCCAGCAACCGAGGGGGTACCACTGAAGCTTTCTTT.

This chain joins TRBV5-6 and TRBJ2-1; no definite D call. The germline V and J ends were trimmed by 0 bases and 5 bases, with 12 bases remaining between them. CDR1 SGHDT and CDR2 YYEEEE come from the germline V gene. The CDR3 totals 15 residues. The CDR3 sequence: CASSLVSGRHNEQFF. CDR3 sequence (DNA): TGTGCCAGCAGCTTGGTGTCAGGCCGTCACAATGAGCAGTTCTTC.

The chain couples TRBV5-4 to TRBJ2-7; 7 bases match TRBD2. The CDR3 runs to 16 residues. V was clipped by 1 base and J by 0 bases; unmatched bases: 7. CDR1 is SGHNT, CDR2 YYREEE, per germline (reference sequence). The CDR3 sequence: CASSLYAGARSYEQYF. CDR3 nucleotide sequence: TGTGCCAGCAGCTTGTATGCGGGAGCGCGCTCCTACGAGCAGTACTTC.

The CDR3 protein is CASSLGLAGAGEQFF. The CDR3 DNA follows: TGTGCCAGCAGCTTAGGACTAGCGGGAGCTGGTGAGCAGTTCTTC. This rearrangement joins TRBV11-3 to TRBJ2-1, with TRBD2 matching 12 bases. The V and J ends lost 1 base and 9 bases, in that order; junction bases with no gene match: 4. The germline V gene encodes CDR1 SGHNT and CDR2 YENEEA. This CDR3 region has 15 residues.